This T cell receptor beta chain was sequenced in a study of cytotoxic CD8 clonotypes in ibrutinib-treated CLL. Study results and limitations: Sustained-remission and progressing patients were not sampled at matched times. Clonality increased at ibrutinib response, then returned toward baseline at progression.

In this sample, this clone turned up a few times. Its antigen is currently unknown. CDR3 size: 12 residues. V lost 3 bases, J lost 14 bases, and 11 bases lay in between. Germline V gene data show CDR1 as SGHAT and CDR2 as FQNNGV. Clones were read by immunoSEQ multiplex PCR, and TCRdb kept only the in-frame ones, dropping some. The sample holds more than 70,000 clones, 70% to 80% seen once. The chain links TRBV11-2 to TRBJ1-6, with unresolved D. The TCR was taken from a human donor with chronic lymphocytic leukemia. Sequencing used PBMCs, obtained after 12 months of ibrutinib treatment. CDR3 nucleotide sequence: TGTGCCAGCAGCTTTGGCCTTTCCACCCTCCACTTT. Its translation: CASSFGLSTLHF.